The 22 T cell receptor beta chains below come from one sample, sequenced in a study of graft-versus-host responses after intestinal transplantation. Profiled with immunoSEQ multiplex PCR; TCRdb holds only in-frame clones, not every one. Here the sample spans roughly 99,000 clones, roughly 90% being singletons. Their target antigens are unknown. Sequencing used unstimulated CD4+ T cells sorted from spleen or lymph node cells, obtained before transplant. The receptors shown here come from a human donor who was the organ donor for an intestinal transplant.

This chain connects TRBV7-2 to TRBJ2-5, with D hard to call. The CDR3 has 12 residues. Germline CDR1 SGHTA, CDR2 FQGNSA. The V and J ends lost 5 bases and 0 bases respectively, with 4 bases between them. The CDR3 loop reads CASSPYQETQYF. The DNA of the CDR3 is TGTGCCAGCAGCCCGTACCAAGAGACCCAGTACTTC.

This clone showed up just a few times. The V call is TRBV7-2, the J call TRBJ1-3; D unclear. V lost 3 bases and J 2 bases, leaving 5 bases between the germline ends. The CDR3 runs to 13 residues. Germline V gene lookup returns CDR1 SGHTA and CDR2 FQGNSA. The chain's CDR3 is CASSLQPGNTIYF. DNA of the CDR3: TGTGCCAGCAGCTTGCAGCCTGGAAACACCATATATTTT.

The V gene is TRBV30, the J gene TRBJ2-7; 9 nucleotides match TRBD2. The CDR3 has 14 amino acids. After removal of 5 bases from V and 4 bases from J, the junction contained 9 bases not matched to a gene. CDR1 GTSNPN and CDR2 SVGIG come from the germline V gene (reference sequence). This chain's CDR3 is CAWGRGTSRYEQYF. The CDR3 DNA reads as TGTGCCTGGGGACGGGGGACTAGCAGGTACGAGCAGTACTTC.

The CDR3: CASSELLRAGPGYTF. CDR3 nucleotides: TGTGCCAGTAGTGAACTTTTGCGTGCTGGGCCCGGCTACACCTTC. The V and J genes are TRBV19 and TRBJ1-2; D not certain. Deletions cut 5 bases from V and 8 bases from J, with 21 bases between. Per germline, CDR1 LNHDA and CDR2 SQIVND (reference sequence). The CDR3 has 15 amino acids.

This sequence joins TRBV5-6 and TRBJ2-3, with 7 bases that match TRBD2. CDR3 length: 12 residues. In germline, CDR1 is SGHDT, CDR2 YYEEEE. V was pared by 1 base and J by 11 bases, with 4 bases of the junction left unmatched. The CDR3 sequence is CASSLRREMQYF. CDR3 bases: TGTGCCAGCAGCTTGAGGCGGGAGATGCAGTATTTT.

As concerns this clone: At one end, the junction sequence differs from germline, possibly due to a read error. The gene calls are TRBV9 and TRBJ2-2, with D unclear. CDR1 is SGDLS, CDR2 YYNGEE, per germline. The CDR3 runs 15 residues. Here the CDR3 DNA reads TGTGCCAGCAGCGCAAGAGAGAGCAGCACCCGGGAGCTGTTTTTT. Protein sequence: CASSARESSTRELFF. Combining the CDR3 with reference TRBV9 and TRBJ2-2 gives the whole variable domain DSGVTQTPKHLITATGQRVTLRCSPRSGDLSVYWYQQSLDQGLQFLIQYYNGEERAKGNILERFSAQQFPDLHSELNLSSLELGDSALYFCASSARESSTRELFFGEGSRLTVL.

The chain combines TRBV7-9 with TRBJ1-1; D gene unclear. Germline lookup yields CDR1 SEHNR and CDR2 FQNEAQ (reference sequence). V lost 5 bases and J 5 bases, leaving 12 bases between the germline ends. The CDR3 is 13 residues long. CDR3 DNA: TGTGCCAGCAGCCGCCAGGCTTGGACTGAAGCTTTCTTT. It yields the protein CASSRQAWTEAFF.

The rearrangement links TRBV11-3 to TRBJ2-3; D uncertain. Trimming pared 1 base from V and 2 bases from J, leaving 4 bases between. The CDR3 is 13 amino acids. Per germline, CDR1 SGHNT and CDR2 YENEEA. The CDR3 sequence: CASSLGFTDTQYF. The CDR3 nucleotides are TGTGCCAGCAGCTTAGGGTTCACAGATACGCAGTATTTT.

The CDR3 bases are TGTGCCAGCTGCACCGATAATTCACCCCTCCACTTT. This gives the protein CASCTDNSPLHF. The chain links TRBV7-2 to TRBJ1-6; D is ambiguous. CDR3 length: 12 amino acids. Trimming took 8 bases from V and 5 from J, leaving 7 bases between them. Looked up from germline, CDR1 is SGHTA and CDR2 is FQGNSA.

The chain combines TRBV27 with TRBJ2-3, with 10 bases lining up with TRBD2. V lost 4 bases to trimming and J lost 1 base; unmatched junction nucleotides: 5. Germline CDR1 is MNHEY and CDR2 is SMNVEV (reference sequence). This CDR3 has 16 amino acids. For the CDR3, the DNA is TGTGCCAGCAGTTCGAAAACTAGCGGGGGCACAGATACGCAGTATTTT. Amino acids: CASSSKTSGGTDTQYF.

The rearrangement links TRBV4-1 to TRBJ2-7, with TRBD1 matching 11 bases. The CDR3 covers 17 residues. Looked up from germline, CDR1 is MGHRA and CDR2 is YSYEKL. Trimming took 2 bases from V and 4 from J; bases not matched to a gene: 10. The CDR3 sequence is CASSQTPRTGGLYEQYF. The CDR3 DNA follows: TGCGCCAGCAGCCAAACGCCGAGGACAGGGGGCTTGTACGAGCAGTACTTC.

The V gene is TRBV15, the J gene TRBJ2-3; TRBD2 might be the D (6 bases). The V and J ends lost 2 bases and 1 base respectively, with 25 bases between them. The germline V gene encodes CDR1 LNHNV and CDR2 YYDKDF (reference sequence). The CDR3 length is 20 residues. In DNA form, the CDR3 reads TGTGCCACCAGCAGACCCGGGACGGGGGACCGAGACTTTGGCACAGATACGCAGTATTTT. This gives the protein CATSRPGTGDRDFGTDTQYF.

V gene TRBV19 combines with J gene TRBJ1-2; no clear D gene. Per germline, CDR1 LNHDA and CDR2 SQIVND (reference sequence). The germline V and J ends were trimmed by 1 base and 7 bases, with 10 bases remaining between them. CDR3 length: 13 residues. CDR3 sequence reads: CASSIGTEPGYTF. CDR3 bases: TGTGCCAGTAGTATAGGGACTGAACCTGGCTACACCTTC.

Turning to this clone: Other nucleotide sequences in the sample specify the same CDR3. The genes are TRBV28 and TRBJ1-1; D is undetermined. The CDR3 totals 16 residues. In germline, CDR1 is MDHEN, CDR2 SYDVKM. The V end lost 7 bases, the J end lost 1 base, and 19 bases lay between the germline ends. Here the CDR3 DNA reads TGTGCCAGCACCCCCTCGGGGATGGCTGAGAACACTGAAGCTTTCTTT. Encoded protein: CASTPSGMAENTEAFF.

The V gene is TRBV27, the J gene TRBJ2-7; 7 positions agree with TRBD1. This CDR3 spans 15 amino acids. Trimming took 6 bases from V and 0 from J; bases not matched to a gene: 8. CDR1 is MNHEY and CDR2 is SMNVEV in the germline V gene (reference sequence). CDR3: CASRLKGQISYEQYF. For the CDR3, the DNA is TGTGCCAGCAGACTCAAGGGACAGATCTCCTACGAGCAGTACTTC.

This chain connects TRBV6-1 to TRBJ2-6; no clear D. V gave up 8 bases and J gave up 0 bases, with 5 bases separating them. Germline-derived CDR1 and CDR2 are MNHNS and SASEGT. This CDR3 contains 13 residues. The CDR3 protein is CASGDSGANVLTF. Here the CDR3 DNA reads TGTGCCAGCGGAGACTCTGGGGCCAACGTCCTGACTTTC.

The CDR3 DNA sequence: TGTGCCATTCGGACAGTTCAAGAGACCCAGTACTTC. It specifies CAIRTVQETQYF. The chain links TRBV27 to TRBJ2-5, with D perhaps TRBD1 (6 bases). The CDR3 consists of 12 residues. Germline CDR1 and CDR2: MNHEY and SMNVEV (reference sequence). V was trimmed by 10 bases and J by 2 bases, leaving 11 bases between them.

The gene calls are TRBV7-9 and TRBJ2-5, with a possible D match to TRBD2 (6 bases). This CDR3 is 13 amino acids long. V gave up 2 bases and J gave up 5 bases, with 9 bases separating them. Germline values: CDR1 SEHNR, CDR2 FQNEAQ (reference sequence). The CDR3 loop is CASSLFRGETQYF. The DNA of the CDR3 is TGTGCCAGCAGCTTATTCCGGGGGGAGACCCAGTACTTC.

The chain links TRBV7-3 to TRBJ1-2; possible D gene TRBD1, 5 bases. The CDR3 runs to 15 residues. Trimming left V 5 bases short and J 4 bases short, with 17 bases between. Germline CDR1 SGHTA, CDR2 FQGTGA. CDR3 nucleotide sequence: TGTGCCAGCAGCCCCCGGGGCAGCCATCGCTATGGCTACACCTTC. Encoded protein: CASSPRGSHRYGYTF.

The chain is built from TRBV6-4 and TRBJ2-1; 10 bases agree with TRBD2. The germline gives CDR1 MRHNA, CDR2 SNTAGT. This CDR3 has 15 amino acids. J was trimmed by 7 bases and V by 7 bases; bases with no gene match: 10. The CDR3 region is CASKSLAGGPNEQFF. CDR3 nucleotides: TGTGCCAGCAAAAGTTTAGCGGGGGGACCTAATGAGCAGTTCTTC.

V is TRBV11-2 and J is TRBJ1-2; D is ambiguous. The CDR3 extends over 12 amino acids. V was pared by 5 bases and J by 8 bases, with 12 bases between. Germline CDR1 and CDR2: SGHAT and FQNNGV. This CDR3 is CASSPEGLGYTF. The DNA for the CDR3 is TGTGCCAGCAGCCCGGAGGGTTTGGGCTACACCTTC.

A note on this clone: Here the CDR3 omits its conserved ending phenylalanine or tryptophan, so a read error is the likely source. The DNA is omitted, as the CDR3 cannot be located on it reliably, and the CDR3 follows TCRdb's listing. This chain joins TRBV20-1 and TRBJ1-6. The germline CDR1 and CDR2 sequences are DFQATT and SNEGSKA (reference sequence). The CDR3 adds up to 10 amino acids, both ends counted. Here the CDR3 reads CSARGGPTRE.